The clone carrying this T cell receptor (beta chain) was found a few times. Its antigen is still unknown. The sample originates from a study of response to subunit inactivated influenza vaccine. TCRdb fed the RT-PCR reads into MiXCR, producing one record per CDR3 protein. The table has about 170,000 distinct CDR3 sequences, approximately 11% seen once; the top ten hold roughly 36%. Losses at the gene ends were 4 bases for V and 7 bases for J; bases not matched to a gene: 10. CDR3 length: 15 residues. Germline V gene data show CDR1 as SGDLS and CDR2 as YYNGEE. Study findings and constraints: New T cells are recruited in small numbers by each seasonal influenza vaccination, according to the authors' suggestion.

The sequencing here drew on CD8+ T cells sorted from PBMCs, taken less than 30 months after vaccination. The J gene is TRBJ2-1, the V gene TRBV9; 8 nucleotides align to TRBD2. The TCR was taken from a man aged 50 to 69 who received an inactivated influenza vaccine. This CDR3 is CASSLRDSGINEQFF. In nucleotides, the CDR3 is TGTGCCAGCAGCCTCCGGGATAGCGGGATTAATGAGCAGTTCTTC.